A single sample gave rise to the 25 T cell receptor beta chains below, sequenced in a study of T cell responses to AZD1222 COVID-19 vaccine. Here immunoSEQ multiplex PCR was the method, and the copy in TCRdb shows in-frame clones only, minus some. This table has about 130,000 clones, 70% to 90% appearing once. Sequenced here: peripheral blood, sampled on day 0 of AZD1222 vaccination. These receptors were obtained from an adult in good health.

The chain combines TRBV18 with TRBJ2-7; a possible D gene is TRBD2 (6 bases). The CDR3 runs 13 residues. Trimming took off 3 bases at V and 6 bases at J, with 12 bases between the two ends. CDR1 is KGHSH and CDR2 is LQKENI in the germline V gene. In nucleotides, the CDR3 is TGTGCCAGCTCACCGGGGACTGCTTCCGAGCAGTACTTC. Amino acids: CASSPGTASEQYF.

This rearrangement joins TRBV9 to TRBJ1-1, with 8 nucleotides matching TRBD1. This CDR3 region has 17 residues. Germline V gene sequence: CDR1 SGDLS, CDR2 YYNGEE. Germline trimming cut 0 bases from V and 3 bases from J; bases unmatched to any gene: 10. The CDR3 DNA reads TGTGCCAGCAGCGTAGGGAATGTAGGACAGGGTGACACTGAAGCTTTCTTT. Encoded protein: CASSVGNVGQGDTEAFF. Together with reference TRBV9 and TRBJ1-1, the CDR3 gives the full variable domain: DSGVTQTPKHLITATGQRVTLRCSPRSGDLSVYWYQQSLDQGLQFLIQYYNGEERAKGNILERFSAQQFPDLHSELNLSSLELGDSALYFCASSVGNVGQGDTEAFFGQGTRLTVV.

In DNA, the CDR3 is TGTGCCAGCGCCGGGACTTTGGCTAACTATGGCTACACCTTC. Amino acids: CASAGTLANYGYTF. J is TRBJ1-2 and V is TRBV10-3, with D possibly being TRBD1 (5 bases). CDR3 size: 14 residues. The germline CDR1 and CDR2 sequences are ENHRY and SYGVKD. Trimming shortened V by 10 bases and J by 0 bases, and 15 bases separated the two germline ends.

This clone has just a few counts. This chain links TRBV29-1 with TRBJ2-2, with 7 bases identical to TRBD2. The CDR3 loop spans 16 amino acids. The junction had 9 bases not matched to a gene; V was cut back by 5 bases and J by 0 bases. The germline V gene encodes CDR1 SQVTM and CDR2 ANQGSEA. The CDR3 region is CSVLGGAGSNTGELFF. Written as DNA, the CDR3 is TGCAGCGTTCTCGGGGGAGCGGGATCGAACACCGGGGAGCTGTTTTTT.

The rearrangement uses TRBV10-1 and TRBJ2-7; D could derive from TRBD1 or TRBD2 (5 bases each). V dropped 0 bases and J dropped 5 bases, with 8 bases sitting between them. This CDR3 has 13 amino acids. The germline V gene has CDR1 WNHNN and CDR2 SYGVQD (reference sequence). CDR3 bases: TGCGCCAGCAGTGAGTCGGGACGCCACGAGCAGTACTTC. Its translation: CASSESGRHEQYF.

The chain recombines TRBV11-2 with TRBJ2-7, with a possible D match to TRBD2 (6 bases). The CDR3 runs 15 residues. V lost 5 bases and J 6 bases, leaving 20 bases between the germline ends. Germline-derived CDR1 and CDR2 are SGHAT and FQNNGV. The CDR3 bases are TGTGCCAGCAGCCCGGAGGGGCTCGGGCTCTCCGAGCAGTACTTC. Its translation: CASSPEGLGLSEQYF.

V gene TRBV6-6 combines with J gene TRBJ2-3, with no clear D. Looked up from germline, CDR1 is MNHNY and CDR2 is SVGAGI (reference sequence). Trimming pared 6 bases from V and 0 bases from J, leaving 4 bases between. The CDR3 length is 12 residues. CDR3 protein: CASSDSTDTQYF. In nucleotides, the CDR3 is TGTGCCAGCAGCGACAGCACAGATACGCAGTATTTT.

V and J are TRBV3-1 (or the pseudogene TRBV3-2) and TRBJ2-3, with 9 bases matching TRBD1. Germline CDR1 LGHDT, CDR2 YNNKEL (reference sequence). With V trimmed by 1 base and J by 4 bases, 3 bases remained unmatched. The CDR3 runs to 15 residues. In DNA form, the CDR3 reads TGTGCCAGCAGCCAAGGGGACAGGGAAGCAGATACGCAGTATTTT. Encoded protein: CASSQGDREADTQYF.

The chain has TRBV9 and TRBJ2-3; perhaps D is TRBD1 or TRBD2 (5 bases each). Trimming left V 3 bases short and J 3 bases short, with 14 bases between. This CDR3 spans 15 amino acids. Germline-derived CDR1 and CDR2 are SGDLS and YYNGEE. CDR3 coding DNA: TGTGCCAGCAGCGGACTACCCTGGGGGACAGATACGCAGTATTTT. It encodes CASSGLPWGTDTQYF.

Regarding this clone: A read error may produce the germline difference seen at one junction end. The V gene is TRBV2, the J gene TRBJ1-2; the D gene is possibly TRBD1 (5 bases). CDR1 is SNHLY and CDR2 is FYNNEI in the germline V gene. The CDR3 runs 14 residues. This CDR3 is CASSEALMRGGYTF. For the CDR3, the DNA is TGTGCCAGCAGCGAAGCGCTGATGCGGGGGGGCTACACCTTC.

The chain joins TRBV7-2 to TRBJ2-1; TRBD2 matches 10 bases. CDR1 and CDR2 (germline): SGHTA, FQGNSA. After removal of 1 base from V and 4 bases from J, the junction contained 1 base not matched to a gene. The CDR3 sequence is 15 residues long. The CDR3 spells CASSLELAGYNEQFF. The CDR3 coding sequence is TGTGCCAGCAGCTTAGAACTAGCGGGATACAATGAGCAGTTCTTC.

J is TRBJ1-1 and V is TRBV27, with D unclear. The CDR3 is 13 amino acids. V dropped 2 bases and J dropped 3 bases, with 7 bases sitting between them. The germline CDR1 and CDR2 sequences are MNHEY and SMNVEV (reference sequence). CDR3 loop: CASSLGRDTEAFF. The CDR3 region has the DNA TGTGCCAGCAGTTTAGGCAGAGACACTGAAGCTTTCTTT.

The V call is TRBV19, the J call TRBJ2-1, with 7 nucleotides matching TRBD1. After removal of 6 bases from V and 2 bases from J, the junction contained 10 bases not matched to a gene. Germline values: CDR1 LNHDA, CDR2 SQIVND (reference sequence). This CDR3 contains 16 residues. Here the CDR3 DNA reads TGTGCCAGTAGAGGTGCGGAAGGGGGCCCCTACAATGAGCAGTTCTTC. Translated: CASRGAEGGPYNEQFF.

This chain uses TRBV2 with TRBJ1-2, with D possibly being TRBD1 (6 bases). There are 14 residues in the CDR3. Per germline, CDR1 SNHLY and CDR2 FYNNEI. V dropped 7 bases and J dropped 4 bases, with 16 bases sitting between them. CDR3 sequence reads: CASTGTPGGYGYTF. Here the CDR3 DNA reads TGTGCCAGCACTGGGACACCCGGTGGCTATGGCTACACCTTC.

Note on this clone: The same CDR3 is also encoded by other DNA sequences in this sample. The chain combines TRBV20-1 with TRBJ2-7, with D perhaps TRBD1 (7 bases). Deletions cut 4 bases from V and 4 bases from J, with 8 bases between. This CDR3 contains 11 residues. CDR1 DFQATT and CDR2 SNEGSKA come from the germline V gene (reference sequence). CDR3 sequence: CSATGGYEQYF. For the CDR3, the DNA is TGCAGTGCTACAGGGGGGTACGAGCAGTACTTC.

This chain links TRBV5-4 with TRBJ2-1; TRBD1 is a possible D gene (6 bases). This CDR3 region has 15 residues. Trimming cost V 4 bases and J 2 bases, with 13 bases left between them. In germline, CDR1 is SGHNT, CDR2 YYREEE (reference sequence). In nucleotides, the CDR3 is TGTGCCAGCAGCCCTCGGACAGCAGCCTACAATGAGCAGTTCTTC. This translates into CASSPRTAAYNEQFF.

This clone was counted between two and nine times. V usage is TRBV4-1 and J usage is TRBJ2-2, with no clear D. The V and J ends lost 0 bases and 8 bases respectively, with 10 bases between them. Germline CDR1 and CDR2: MGHRA and YSYEKL. The CDR3 has 14 amino acids. This chain's CDR3 is CASSQEGSGGELFF. The CDR3 region has the DNA TGCGCCAGCAGCCAAGAAGGCTCAGGAGGGGAGCTGTTTTTT.

The sample holds a few counts of this clone. The chain employs TRBV11-2 and TRBJ2-2; perhaps D is TRBD1 or TRBD2 (7 bases each). The germline gives CDR1 SGHAT, CDR2 FQNNGV. This CDR3 has 17 amino acids. V lost 5 bases to trimming and J lost 5 bases, with 21 bases between them. The CDR3 region has the DNA TGTGCCAGCAGCCGGGGGAGGGGGCTCGCGGGAACCGGGGAGCTGTTTTTT. This sequence encodes CASSRGRGLAGTGELFF.

This clone came up once. This chain joins TRBV5-1 and TRBJ2-6; D is perhaps TRBD2 (5 bases). CDR3 size: 15 residues. Trimming stripped 4 bases from V and 2 bases from J, with 10 bases between. The germline gives CDR1 SGHRS, CDR2 YFSETQ. CDR3 sequence reads: CASSTPGTGANVLTF. For the CDR3, the DNA is TGCGCCAGCAGCACCCCCGGGACTGGGGCCAACGTCCTGACTTTC.

This chain connects TRBV6-5 to TRBJ1-1; weak D call: TRBD1 (5 bases). Germline V gives CDR1 MNHEY, CDR2 SVGAGI. V was trimmed by 5 bases and J by 1 base, leaving 8 bases between them. The CDR3 totals 13 residues. DNA for the CDR3: TGTGCCAGCAGTCGACAGAAGAACACTGAAGCTTTCTTT. Translating gives CASSRQKNTEAFF.

The chain's CDR3 is CAWSANSGNTIYF. In DNA, the CDR3 is TGTGCCTGGAGCGCCAACTCTGGAAACACCATATATTTT. The chain employs TRBV30 and TRBJ1-3; D is uncertain. This CDR3 comprises 13 residues. Per the germline V gene, CDR1 is GTSNPN and CDR2 is SVGIG (reference sequence). The V end was cut by 3 bases, the J end by 0 bases, with 6 bases between.

This chain joins TRBV4-3 and TRBJ2-7, with 10 bases lining up with TRBD2. There are 18 residues in the CDR3. The germline V gene has CDR1 LGHNA and CDR2 YSLEER. V lost 0 bases to trimming and J lost 5 bases; unmatched junction nucleotides: 13. Here the CDR3 DNA reads TGCGCCAGCAGCCAAGAATCCAGCGGGAGGGGTGTCCGAAACGAGCAGTACTTC. Protein sequence: CASSQESSGRGVRNEQYF.

The rearrangement uses TRBV18 and TRBJ2-2, with a tentative D call TRBD1 (6 bases). The V end was cut by 5 bases, the J end by 4 bases, with 20 bases between. The CDR3 covers 17 residues. Germline assignment: CDR1 KGHSH and CDR2 LQKENI. The CDR3 loop is CASSEVQGRTGTGELFF. The CDR3, as DNA: TGTGCCAGCTCAGAAGTGCAGGGGCGAACGGGCACCGGGGAGCTGTTTTTT.

The chain links TRBV28 to TRBJ1-5; no clear D. The CDR3 totals 13 residues. The V gene's germline CDR1 is MDHEN and CDR2 SYDVKM. Deletions cut 1 base from V and 3 bases from J, with 4 bases between. CDR3 DNA: TGTGCCAGCAGTTTATCGGACAATCAGCCCCAGCATTTT. This codes for CASSLSDNQPQHF.

The V gene is TRBV5-1, the J gene TRBJ1-6, with D hard to call. V gave up 2 bases and J gave up 8 bases, with 14 bases separating them. The CDR3 contains 15 residues. Germline V gene data show CDR1 as SGHRS and CDR2 as YFSETQ. The CDR3 loop is CASSLGLNGDSPLHF. The DNA of the CDR3 is TGCGCCAGCAGCTTAGGACTTAACGGAGATTCACCCCTCCACTTT.